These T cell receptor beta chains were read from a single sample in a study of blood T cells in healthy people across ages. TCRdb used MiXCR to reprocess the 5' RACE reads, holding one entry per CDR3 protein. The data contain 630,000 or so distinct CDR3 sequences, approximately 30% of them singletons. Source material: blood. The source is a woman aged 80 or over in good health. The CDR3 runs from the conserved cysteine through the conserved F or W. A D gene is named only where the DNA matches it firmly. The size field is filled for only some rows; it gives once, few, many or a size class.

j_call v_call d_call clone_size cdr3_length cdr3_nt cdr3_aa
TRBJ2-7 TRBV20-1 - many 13 TGCAGTGCAGCCTTACAGGGGACTAACGAGCAGTACTTC CSAALQGTNEQYF
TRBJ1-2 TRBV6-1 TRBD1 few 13 TGTGCCAGAGGGGGCAGAGGGCGGCATGGCTACACCTTC CARGGRGRHGYTF
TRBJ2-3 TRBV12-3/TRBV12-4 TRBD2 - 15 TGTGCCAGTTTCCTCGCGGGGGGGCCCGCAGATGCGCAGTATTTT CASFLAGGPADAQYF
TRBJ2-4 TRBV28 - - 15 TGTGCCAGTAGTTCGATAATTATAGCCAAAAACATTCAGTACTTC CASSSIIIAKNIQYF
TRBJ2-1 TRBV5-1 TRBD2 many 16 TGCGCCAGCAGCTTGGAGGTAGCGGGGGGGCTTAATGAGCAGTTCTTC CASSLEVAGGLNEQFF
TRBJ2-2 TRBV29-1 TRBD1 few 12 TGCAGCGTCGGACAGGGGGCCGGGGAGCTGTTTTTT CSVGQGAGELFF
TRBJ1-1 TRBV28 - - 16 TGTGCCAGCAAGCAATGGGGACCTGGGGGGAACACTGAAGCTTTCTTT CASKQWGPGGNTEAFF
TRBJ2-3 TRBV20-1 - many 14 TGCAGTGCTAGAGATACGGGAATCGGACCTACGCAGTATTTT CSARDTGIGPTQYF
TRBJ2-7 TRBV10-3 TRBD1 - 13 TGTGCCATCAGTCCACAGGGGAACCACGAGCAGTACTTC CAISPQGNHEQYF
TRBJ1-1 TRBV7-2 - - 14 TGTGCCAGCAGCTTAGCAGGGTTGAGGACTGAAGCTTTCTTT CASSLAGLRTEAFF
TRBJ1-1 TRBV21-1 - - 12 TGTGCCAGCAGCACACCCGGGACAGAAGCTTTCTTT CASSTPGTEAFF
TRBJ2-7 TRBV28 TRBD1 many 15 TGTGCCAGCAGTTCAGGTGGGACAGACTCCTACGAGCAGTACTTC CASSSGGTDSYEQYF
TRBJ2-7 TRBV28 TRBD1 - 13 TGTGCCAGCACACGGACAGGGGCCTTGGAGCAGTACTTC CASTRTGALEQYF
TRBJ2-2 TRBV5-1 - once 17 TGCGCCAGCAGCTTGTCGGGAAGCATTACGAACACCGGGGAGCTGTTTTTT CASSLSGSITNTGELFF
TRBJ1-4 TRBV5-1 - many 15 TGCGCCAGCAGCTTGGGACAGTCCTATAATGAAAAACTGTTTTTT CASSLGQSYNEKLFF
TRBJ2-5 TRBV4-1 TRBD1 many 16 TGCGCCAGCAGCCAAGATCAGGACAGGGGACAAGAGACCCAGTACTTC CASSQDQDRGQETQYF
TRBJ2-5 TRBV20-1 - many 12 TGCAGTGCTGGGAGGATCTCGGAGACCCAGTACTTC CSAGRISETQYF
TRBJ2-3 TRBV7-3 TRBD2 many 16 TGTGCCAGCAGCCAGACTTCTAGCGGGGGGGGAGATACGCAGTATTTT CASSQTSSGGGDTQYF
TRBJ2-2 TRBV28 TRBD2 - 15 TGTGCCAGCAGTGCAGCGGGGGGGGGCACCGGGGAGCTGTTTTTT CASSAAGGGTGELFF
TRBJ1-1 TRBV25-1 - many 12 TGTGCCAGCAAGGAGGGGAACACTGAAGCTTTCTTT CASKEGNTEAFF
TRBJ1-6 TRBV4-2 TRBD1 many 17 TGTGCCAGCAGCGATAGCCCGGCGGGACAGGGACGCTCACCCCTCCACTTT CASSDSPAGQGRSPLHF
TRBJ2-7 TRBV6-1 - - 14 TGTGCCAGCAGTGAATCGGGCCGACAAGGTGAGCAGTACTTC CASSESGRQGEQYF
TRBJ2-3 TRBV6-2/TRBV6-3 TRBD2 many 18 TGTGCCAGCAGTTACTCGTTCTCGGGACTAAGCGGCACAGATACGCAGTATTTT CASSYSFSGLSGTDTQYF
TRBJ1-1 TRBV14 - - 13 TGTGCCTGCAGCCAAGATCTGGACACTGAAGCTTTCTTT CACSQDLDTEAFF